This TCR beta chain was observed in a study of PD-1 blockade in classical Hodgkin lymphoma. Concerning this clone itself: Its antigen is unknown.

V shed 5 bases, J shed 5 bases, and the junction held 9 bases outside the gene matches. Per germline, CDR1 LNHDA and CDR2 SQIVND (reference sequence). The CDR3 extends over 15 amino acids. The patients all showed relapse after autologous stem cell transplantation, while their brentuximab vedotin exposure varied. The table came from immunoSEQ multiplex PCR; TCRdb's copy has only in-frame clones and leaves some out. The sample has tens of thousands of clones, roughly 82% seen once. Overall study findings and caveats: Patients who began taking nivolumab under 1 year after ASCT were left out.

Source: peripheral blood mononuclear cells (PBMCs), taken at baseline. The chain carries TRBV19 and TRBJ2-5; TRBD1 matches 9 bases. This receptor was obtained from a human donor with classical Hodgkin lymphoma. The CDR3 spells CASSYGDRVGETQYF. The CDR3 nucleotides are TGTGCCAGTAGTTATGGGGACAGGGTTGGGGAGACCCAGTACTTC.